This TCR beta chain was observed in a study of T cell responses to AZD1222 COVID-19 vaccine. Findings and limits, study-wide: Donors were largely white British and mainly female; clonal diversity was possibly underestimated. Rises in breadth and depth of Spike-specific TCRs came after two AZD1222 doses.

Sequenced by immunoSEQ multiplex PCR; TCRdb stores in-frame clones only, minus some. Here the sample spans some 64,000 clones, about nine tenths being singletons. Germline CDR1 reads SGHDN; CDR2 reads FVKESK. J lost 4 bases, V lost 1 base, and 4 bases had no gene match. This CDR3 is 15 amino acids long. Concerning this clone itself: The antigen remains undetermined.

The sequence derives from an adult who received the MenACWY meningococcal vaccine as a control. The chain is built from TRBV14 and TRBJ2-3; TRBD2 matches 8 bases. The specimen was peripheral blood, collected 28 days after the second dose of the MenACWY control vaccine. CDR3 nucleotide sequence: TGTGCCAGCAGCCAAGGAATAGCGGGACCAGATACGCAGTATTTT. Translating it yields CASSQGIAGPDTQYF.